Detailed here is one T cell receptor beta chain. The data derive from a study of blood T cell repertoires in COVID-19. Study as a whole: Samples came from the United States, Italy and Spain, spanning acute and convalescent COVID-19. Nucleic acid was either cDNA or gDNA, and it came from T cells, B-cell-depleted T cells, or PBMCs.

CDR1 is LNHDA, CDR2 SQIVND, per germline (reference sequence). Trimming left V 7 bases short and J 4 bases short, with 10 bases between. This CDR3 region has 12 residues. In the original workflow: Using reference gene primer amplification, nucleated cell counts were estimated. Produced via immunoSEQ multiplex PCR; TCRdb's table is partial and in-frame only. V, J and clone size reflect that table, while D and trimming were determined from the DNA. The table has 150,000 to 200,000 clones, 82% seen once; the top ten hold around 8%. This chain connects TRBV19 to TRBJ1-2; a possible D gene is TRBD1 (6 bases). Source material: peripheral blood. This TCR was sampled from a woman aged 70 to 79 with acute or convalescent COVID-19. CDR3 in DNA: TGTGCCAGTACGGACAGACTCTATGGCTACACCTTC. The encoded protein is CASTDRLYGYTF. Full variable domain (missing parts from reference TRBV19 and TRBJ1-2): DGGITQSPKYLFRKEGQNVTLSCEQNLNHDAMYWYRQDPGQGLRLIYYSQIVNDFQKGDIAEGYSVSREKKESFPLTVTSAQKNPTAFYLCASTDRLYGYTFGSGTRLTVV.